The clone carrying this T cell receptor (beta chain) has only one observation. These data come from a study of T cell changes during pregnancy in multiple sclerosis. Generated by immunoSEQ multiplex PCR, the TCRdb table keeps only in-frame clones and is missing some. The data show roughly 61,000 clones, 90% seen once. The specimen was peripheral blood, collected in the first trimester of pregnancy. The source is a female donor in good health, enrolled as a control in a pregnancy study.

Written as DNA, the CDR3 is TGTGCCAGCAGTGCCTTAACTGGACAGCTCCGGGGGCAGTTCTTC. Residues: CASSALTGQLRGQFF. The J gene is TRBJ2-1, the V gene TRBV25-1; D may be TRBD1 (6 bases). This CDR3 is 15 amino acids long. V shed 4 bases and J shed 12 bases, with 22 bases lying between them. Germline loops: CDR1 MGHDK, CDR2 SYGVNS.